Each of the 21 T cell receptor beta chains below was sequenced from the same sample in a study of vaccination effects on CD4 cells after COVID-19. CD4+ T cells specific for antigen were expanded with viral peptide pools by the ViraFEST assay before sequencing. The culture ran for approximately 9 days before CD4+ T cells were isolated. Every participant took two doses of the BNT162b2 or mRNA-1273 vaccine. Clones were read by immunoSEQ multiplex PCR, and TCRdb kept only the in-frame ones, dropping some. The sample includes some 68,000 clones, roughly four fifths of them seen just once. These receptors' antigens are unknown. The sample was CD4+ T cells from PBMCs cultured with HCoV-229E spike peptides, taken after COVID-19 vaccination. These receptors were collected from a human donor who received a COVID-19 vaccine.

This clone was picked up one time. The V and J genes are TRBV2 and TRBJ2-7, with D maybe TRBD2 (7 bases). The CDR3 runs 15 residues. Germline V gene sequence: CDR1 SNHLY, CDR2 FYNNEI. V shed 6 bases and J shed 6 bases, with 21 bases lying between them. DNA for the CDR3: TGTGCCAGCAGGGTACAGGGCACTCCGGGGGGCGAGCAGTACGTC. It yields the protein CASRVQGTPGGEQYV.

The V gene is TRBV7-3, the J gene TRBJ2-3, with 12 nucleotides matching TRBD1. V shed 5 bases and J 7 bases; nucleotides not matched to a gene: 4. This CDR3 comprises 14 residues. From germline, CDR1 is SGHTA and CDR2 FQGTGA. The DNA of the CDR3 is TGTGCCAGCAGCAGGGACAGGGGGCAATATACGCAGTATTTT. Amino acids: CASSRDRGQYTQYF.

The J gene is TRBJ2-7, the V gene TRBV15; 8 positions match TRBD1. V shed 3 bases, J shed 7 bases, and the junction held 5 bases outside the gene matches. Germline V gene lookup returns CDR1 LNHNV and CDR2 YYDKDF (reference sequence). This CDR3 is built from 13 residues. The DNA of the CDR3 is TGTGCCACCAGCAGGACAGGGGCTGGGGAGCAGTACGTC. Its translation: CATSRTGAGEQYV.

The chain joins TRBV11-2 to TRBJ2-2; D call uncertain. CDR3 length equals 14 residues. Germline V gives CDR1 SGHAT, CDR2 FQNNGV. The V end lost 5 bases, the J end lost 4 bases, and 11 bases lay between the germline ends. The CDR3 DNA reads TGTGCCAGCAGCCCCCCAGCCGGCACCGGGGAGCTGTTTTTT. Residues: CASSPPAGTGELFF.

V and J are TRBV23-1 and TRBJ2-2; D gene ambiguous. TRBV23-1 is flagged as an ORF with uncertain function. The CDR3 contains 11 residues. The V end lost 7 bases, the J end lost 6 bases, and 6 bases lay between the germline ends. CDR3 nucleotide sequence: TGCGCCAGCACCCATCCCGGGGAGCTGTTTTTT. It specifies CASTHPGELFF.

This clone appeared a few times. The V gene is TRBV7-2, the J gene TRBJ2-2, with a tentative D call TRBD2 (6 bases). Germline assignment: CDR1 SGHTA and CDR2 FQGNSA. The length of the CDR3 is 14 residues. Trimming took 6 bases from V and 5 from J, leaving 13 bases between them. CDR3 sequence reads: CASSWGEWTGELFF. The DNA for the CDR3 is TGTGCCAGCAGTTGGGGGGAATGGACCGGGGAGCTGTTTTTT.

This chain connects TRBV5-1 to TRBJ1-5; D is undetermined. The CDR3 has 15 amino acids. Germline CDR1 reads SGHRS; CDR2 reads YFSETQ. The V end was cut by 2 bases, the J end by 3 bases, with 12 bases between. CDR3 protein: CASSFDGSNNQPQHF. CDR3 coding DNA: TGCGCCAGCAGCTTCGACGGCTCTAACAATCAGCCCCAGCATTTT.

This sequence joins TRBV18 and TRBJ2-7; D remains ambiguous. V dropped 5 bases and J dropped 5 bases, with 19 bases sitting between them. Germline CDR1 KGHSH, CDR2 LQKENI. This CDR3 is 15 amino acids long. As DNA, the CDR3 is TGTGCCAGCTCATTAGGGTCCCGGAGTGCTGACGAGCAGTACGTC. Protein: CASSLGSRSADEQYV.

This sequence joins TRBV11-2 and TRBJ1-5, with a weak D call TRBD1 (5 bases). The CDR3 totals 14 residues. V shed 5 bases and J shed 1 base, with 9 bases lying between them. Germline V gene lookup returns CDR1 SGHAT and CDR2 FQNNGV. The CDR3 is CASSPGRSNQPQHF. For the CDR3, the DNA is TGTGCCAGCAGCCCGGGACGGAGCAATCAGCCCCAGCATTTT.

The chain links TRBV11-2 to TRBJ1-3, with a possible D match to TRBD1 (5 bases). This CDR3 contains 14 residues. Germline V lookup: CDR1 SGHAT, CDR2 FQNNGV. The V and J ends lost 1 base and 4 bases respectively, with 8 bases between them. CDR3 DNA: TGTGCCAGCAGCTTAGTGGGGGGAGGAAACACCATATATTTT. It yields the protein CASSLVGGGNTIYF.

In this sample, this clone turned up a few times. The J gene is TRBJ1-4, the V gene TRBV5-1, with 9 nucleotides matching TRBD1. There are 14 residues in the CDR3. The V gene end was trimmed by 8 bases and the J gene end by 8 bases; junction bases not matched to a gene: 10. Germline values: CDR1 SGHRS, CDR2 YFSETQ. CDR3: CASTPGQGKEKLFF. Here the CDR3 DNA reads TGCGCCAGTACGCCGGGACAGGGAAAGGAAAAACTGTTTTTT.

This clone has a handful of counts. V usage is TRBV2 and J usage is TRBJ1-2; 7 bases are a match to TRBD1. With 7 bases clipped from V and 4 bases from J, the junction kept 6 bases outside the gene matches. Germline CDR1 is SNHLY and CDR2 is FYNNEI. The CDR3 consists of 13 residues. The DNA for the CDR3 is TGTGCCAGCACGCCGGGACAGAGCTATGGCTACACCTTC. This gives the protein CASTPGQSYGYTF.

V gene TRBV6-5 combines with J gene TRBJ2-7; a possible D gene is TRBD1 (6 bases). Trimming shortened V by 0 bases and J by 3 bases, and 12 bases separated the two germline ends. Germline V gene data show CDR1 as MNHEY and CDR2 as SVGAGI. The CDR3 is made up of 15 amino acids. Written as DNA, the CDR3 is TGTGCCAGCAGTTACTCTTCACAGGGAGACTACGAGCAGTACGTC. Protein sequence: CASSYSSQGDYEQYV.

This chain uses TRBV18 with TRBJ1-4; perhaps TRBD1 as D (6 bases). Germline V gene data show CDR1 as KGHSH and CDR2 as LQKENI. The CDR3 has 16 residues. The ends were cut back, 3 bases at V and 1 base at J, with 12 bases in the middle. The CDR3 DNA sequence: TGTGCCAGCTCACCCGGGTCGACAGGAACTAATGAAAAACTGTTTTTT. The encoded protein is CASSPGSTGTNEKLFF. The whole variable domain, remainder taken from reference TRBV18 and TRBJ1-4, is NAGVMQNPRHLVRRRGQEARLRCSPMKGHSHVYWYRQLPEEGLKFMVYLQKENIIDESGMPKERFSAEFPKEGPSILRIQQVVRGDSAAYFCASSPGSTGTNEKLFFGSGTQLSVL.

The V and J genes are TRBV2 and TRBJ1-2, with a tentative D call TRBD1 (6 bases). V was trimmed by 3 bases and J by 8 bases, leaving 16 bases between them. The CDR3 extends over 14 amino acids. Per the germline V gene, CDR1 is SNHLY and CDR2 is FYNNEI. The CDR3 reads CASSERGWNEGYTF. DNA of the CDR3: TGTGCCAGCAGTGAGAGGGGGTGGAATGAGGGCTACACCTTC.

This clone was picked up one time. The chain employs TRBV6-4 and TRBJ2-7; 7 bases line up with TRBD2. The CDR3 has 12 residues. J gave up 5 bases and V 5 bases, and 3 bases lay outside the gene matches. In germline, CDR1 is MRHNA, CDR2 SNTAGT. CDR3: CASSWEGHEQYV. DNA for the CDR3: TGTGCCAGCAGTTGGGAGGGACACGAGCAGTACGTC.

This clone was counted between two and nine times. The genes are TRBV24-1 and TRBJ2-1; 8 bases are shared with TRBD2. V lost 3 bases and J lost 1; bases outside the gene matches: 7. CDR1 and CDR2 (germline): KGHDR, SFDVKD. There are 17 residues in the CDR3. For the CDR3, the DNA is TGTGCCACCAGTGATCCCACTAGCGGTGCTTCCTACAATGAGCAGTTCTTC. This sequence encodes CATSDPTSGASYNEQFF.

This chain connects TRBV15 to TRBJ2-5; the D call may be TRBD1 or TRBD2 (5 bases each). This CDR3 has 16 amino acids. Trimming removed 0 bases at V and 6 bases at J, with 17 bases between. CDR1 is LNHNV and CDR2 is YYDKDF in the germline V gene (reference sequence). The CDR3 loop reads CATSRDWGPSLKTQYF. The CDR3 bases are TGTGCCACCAGCAGAGATTGGGGACCCTCCTTGAAGACCCAGTACTTC.

The CDR3 nucleotides read TGTGCCAGTAGGGGGGGACTAGCGGGGATAGAGACCCAGTACTTC. It yields the protein CASRGGLAGIETQYF. The genes are TRBV19 and TRBJ2-5, with 13 bases fitting TRBD2. This CDR3 comprises 15 residues. Trimming at V came to 6 bases and at J to 4 bases, leaving 5 bases not matched to a gene. The germline V gene has CDR1 LNHDA and CDR2 SQIVND (reference sequence).

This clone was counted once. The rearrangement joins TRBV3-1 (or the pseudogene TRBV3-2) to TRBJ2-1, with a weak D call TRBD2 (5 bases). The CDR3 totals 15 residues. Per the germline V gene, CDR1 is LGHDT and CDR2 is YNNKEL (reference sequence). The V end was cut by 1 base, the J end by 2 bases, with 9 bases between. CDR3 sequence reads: CASSQGTRTYNEQFF. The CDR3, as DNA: TGTGCCAGCAGCCAAGGTACTAGAACCTACAATGAGCAGTTCTTC.

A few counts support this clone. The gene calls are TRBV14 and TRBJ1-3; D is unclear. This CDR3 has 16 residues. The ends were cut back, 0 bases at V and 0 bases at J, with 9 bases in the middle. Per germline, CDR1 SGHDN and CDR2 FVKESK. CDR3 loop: CASSQERVYSGNTIYF. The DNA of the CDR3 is TGTGCCAGCAGCCAAGAGCGGGTTTACTCTGGAAACACCATATATTTT.